This T cell receptor (beta chain) appears in the sequencing data of a study of OX40 agonist ivuxolimab in advanced cancers. Libraries were prepared by immunoSEQ multiplex PCR; TCRdb keeps only in-frame clonotypes and omits some of them. The sample has about 73,000 clones, about 86% seen once. The germline gives CDR1 LNHDA, CDR2 SQIVND (reference sequence). This CDR3 comprises 16 residues. V was pared by 7 bases and J by 8 bases, with 15 bases of the junction left unmatched. The sample consisted of CD4+ or CD8+ T cells sorted from blood, taken in a trial of the OX40 agonist ivuxolimab. The V and J genes are TRBV19 and TRBJ2-1; 9 bases agree with TRBD1. This clonotype originated in an adult with an advanced solid tumor such as melanoma, head and neck, liver or kidney cancer. The DNA of the CDR3 is TGTGCCAGTATTCCCCCTGCAGGACAGGGGTCGGATGAGCAGTTCTTC. This encodes CASIPPAGQGSDEQFF. Full variable domain (remainder filled in from reference TRBV19 and TRBJ2-1): DGGITQSPKYLFRKEGQNVTLSCEQNLNHDAMYWYRQDPGQGLRLIYYSQIVNDFQKGDIAEGYSVSREKKESFPLTVTSAQKNPTAFYLCASIPPAGQGSDEQFFGPGTRLTVL.